This T cell receptor (beta chain) was identified in a study of blood T cell repertoires in COVID-19. At the level of the study: T cells, B-cell-depleted T cells, or PBMCs supplied cDNA or gDNA.

The CDR3 runs 14 residues. Trimming took 2 bases from V and 2 from J, leaving 9 bases between them. Germline V gives CDR1 MNHNY, CDR2 SVGAGI (reference sequence). Patients from Seattle were sampled longitudinally, starting during active infection. Clones were read by immunoSEQ multiplex PCR, and TCRdb kept only the in-frame ones, dropping some. The table shows some 230,000 clones, with roughly 80% occurring only once. The V call is TRBV6-6, the J call TRBJ1-1; no definite D call. The source of this sequence is a woman of 80 years or more with COVID-19, enrolled during active disease. The material sequenced was peripheral blood. The CDR3 DNA reads as TGTGCCAGCAGTTACGATCGGGTTAACACTGAAGCTTTCTTT. Residues: CASSYDRVNTEAFF.